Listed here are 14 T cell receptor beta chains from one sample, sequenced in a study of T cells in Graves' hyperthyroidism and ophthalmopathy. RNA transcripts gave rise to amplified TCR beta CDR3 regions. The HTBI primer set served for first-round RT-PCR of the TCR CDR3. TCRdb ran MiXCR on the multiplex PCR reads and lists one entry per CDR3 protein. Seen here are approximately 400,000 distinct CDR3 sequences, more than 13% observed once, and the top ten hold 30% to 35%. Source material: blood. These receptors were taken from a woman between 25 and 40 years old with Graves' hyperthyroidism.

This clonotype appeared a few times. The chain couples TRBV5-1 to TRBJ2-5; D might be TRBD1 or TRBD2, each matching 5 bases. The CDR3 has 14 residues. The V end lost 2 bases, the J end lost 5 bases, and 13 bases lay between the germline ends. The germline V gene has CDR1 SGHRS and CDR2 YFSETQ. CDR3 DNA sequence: TGCGCCAGCAGCTTCGGGACCCTCGGGGAGACCCAGTACTTC. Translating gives CASSFGTLGETQYF.

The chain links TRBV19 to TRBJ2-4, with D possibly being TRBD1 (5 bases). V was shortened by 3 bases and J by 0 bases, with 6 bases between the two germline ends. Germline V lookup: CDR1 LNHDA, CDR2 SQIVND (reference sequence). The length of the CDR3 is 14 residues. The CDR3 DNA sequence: TGTGCCAGTAGTATTCAGGGAGCCAAAAACATTCAGTACTTC. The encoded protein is CASSIQGAKNIQYF.

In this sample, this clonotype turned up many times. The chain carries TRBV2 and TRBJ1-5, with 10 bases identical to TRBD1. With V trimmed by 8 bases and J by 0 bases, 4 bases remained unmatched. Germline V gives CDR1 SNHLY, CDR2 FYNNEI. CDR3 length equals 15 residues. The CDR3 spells CASCGTGASNQPQHF. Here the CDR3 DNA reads TGTGCCAGCTGCGGGACAGGGGCTAGCAATCAGCCCCAGCATTTT.

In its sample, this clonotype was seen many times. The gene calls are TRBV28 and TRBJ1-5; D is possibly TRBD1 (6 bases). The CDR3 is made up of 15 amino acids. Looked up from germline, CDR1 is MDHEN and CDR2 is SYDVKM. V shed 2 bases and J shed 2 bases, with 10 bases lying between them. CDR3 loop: CASSLGQPGNQPQHF. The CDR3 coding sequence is TGTGCCAGCAGTTTAGGACAGCCGGGCAATCAGCCCCAGCATTTT.

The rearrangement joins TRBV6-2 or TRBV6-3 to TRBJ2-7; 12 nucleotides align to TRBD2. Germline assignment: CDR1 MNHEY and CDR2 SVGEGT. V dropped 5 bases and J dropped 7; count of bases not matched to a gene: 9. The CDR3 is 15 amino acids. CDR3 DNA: TGTGCCAGCAGTCGGCTAGCGGGAGGGTCCGAGGAGCAGTACTTC. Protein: CASSRLAGGSEEQYF.

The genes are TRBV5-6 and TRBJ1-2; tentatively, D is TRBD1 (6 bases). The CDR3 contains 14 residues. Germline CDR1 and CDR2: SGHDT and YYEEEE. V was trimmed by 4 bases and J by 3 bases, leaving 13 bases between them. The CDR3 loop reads CASSRQGFDYGYTF. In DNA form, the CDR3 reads TGTGCCAGCAGCCGCCAGGGGTTCGACTATGGCTACACCTTC.

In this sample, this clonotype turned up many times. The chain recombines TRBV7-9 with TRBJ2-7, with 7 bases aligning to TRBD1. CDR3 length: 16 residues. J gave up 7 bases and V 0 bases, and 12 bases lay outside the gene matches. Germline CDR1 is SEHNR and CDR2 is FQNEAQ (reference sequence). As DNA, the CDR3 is TGTGCCAGCAGCTTAGCGGGCGCAGGGGGATCGGGGGAGCAGTACTTC. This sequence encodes CASSLAGAGGSGEQYF.

The CDR3 DNA reads as TGCGCCAGCAGCCCGGAGTACGGACAGAGGTACGAGCAGTACTTC. It translates to CASSPEYGQRYEQYF. J is TRBJ2-7 and V is TRBV4-1, with D perhaps matching TRBD1 (6 bases). Looked up from germline, CDR1 is MGHRA and CDR2 is YSYEKL. This CDR3 spans 15 amino acids. Trimming took 4 bases from V and 4 from J, leaving 17 bases between them.

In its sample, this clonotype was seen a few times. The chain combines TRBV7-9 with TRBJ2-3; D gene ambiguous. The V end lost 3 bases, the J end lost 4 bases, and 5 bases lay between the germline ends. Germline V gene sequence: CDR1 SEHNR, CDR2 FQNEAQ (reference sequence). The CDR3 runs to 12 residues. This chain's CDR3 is CASSFFADTQYF. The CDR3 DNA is TGTGCCAGCAGCTTTTTCGCAGATACGCAGTATTTT.

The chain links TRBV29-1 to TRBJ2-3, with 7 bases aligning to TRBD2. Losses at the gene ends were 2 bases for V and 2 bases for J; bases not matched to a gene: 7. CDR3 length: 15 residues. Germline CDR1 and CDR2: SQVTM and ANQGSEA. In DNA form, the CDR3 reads TGCAGCGTTGAAACTCCCAGCGGGAACACAGATACGCAGTATTTT. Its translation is CSVETPSGNTDTQYF.

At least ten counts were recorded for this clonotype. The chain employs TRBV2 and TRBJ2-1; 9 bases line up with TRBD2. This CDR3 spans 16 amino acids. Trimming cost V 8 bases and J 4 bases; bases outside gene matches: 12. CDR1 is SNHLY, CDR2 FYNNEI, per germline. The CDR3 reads CASFPLAGGPYNEQFF. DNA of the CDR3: TGTGCCAGCTTCCCCCTTGCGGGAGGGCCGTACAATGAGCAGTTCTTC.

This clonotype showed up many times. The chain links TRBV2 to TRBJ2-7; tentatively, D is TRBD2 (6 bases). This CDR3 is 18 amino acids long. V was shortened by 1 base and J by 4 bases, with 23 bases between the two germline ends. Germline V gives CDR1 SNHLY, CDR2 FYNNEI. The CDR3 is CASSEEVPGSGTGYEQYF. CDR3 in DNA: TGTGCCAGCAGTGAAGAGGTCCCAGGGTCCGGGACTGGTTACGAGCAGTACTTC.

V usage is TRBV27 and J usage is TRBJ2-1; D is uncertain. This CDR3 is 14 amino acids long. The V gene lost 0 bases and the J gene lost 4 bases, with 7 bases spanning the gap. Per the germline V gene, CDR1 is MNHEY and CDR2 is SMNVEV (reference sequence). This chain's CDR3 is CASSLSILYNEQFF. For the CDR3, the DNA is TGTGCCAGCAGTTTATCGATACTTTACAATGAGCAGTTCTTC.

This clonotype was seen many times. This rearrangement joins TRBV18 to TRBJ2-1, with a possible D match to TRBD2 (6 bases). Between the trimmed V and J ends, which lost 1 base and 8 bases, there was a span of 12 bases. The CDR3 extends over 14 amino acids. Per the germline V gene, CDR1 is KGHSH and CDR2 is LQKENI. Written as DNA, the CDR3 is TGTGCCAGCTCACCACGCGGAGGGTTCGATGAGCAGTTCTTC. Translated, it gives CASSPRGGFDEQFF.